This T cell receptor (beta chain) was captured in a study of T cell responses to AZD1222 COVID-19 vaccine. Study context: Investigators merged groups given second doses at roughly 4 or roughly 12 weeks.

Concerning this clone: Its antigen remains unidentified.

The CDR3 runs 15 residues. Germline assignment: CDR1 MNHEY and CDR2 SVGAGI. The junction had 6 bases not matched to a gene; V was cut back by 2 bases and J by 6 bases. Profiling relied on immunoSEQ multiplex PCR, and the TCRdb table lists in-frame clones only, not all of them. The sample includes roughly 140,000 clones, about nine tenths of them seen just once. Study findings and constraints: White British donors predominated, females outnumbered males, and clonal diversity was possibly underestimated. Two AZD1222 administrations were followed by greater Spike-specific TCR breadth and depth.

V usage is TRBV6-5 and J usage is TRBJ2-7; TRBD2 matches 11 bases. The TCR originated in an adult in good health. The input for sequencing was peripheral blood, taken on day 0 of AZD1222 vaccination. The CDR3 region has the DNA TGTGCCAGCAGTTACGTCGGACTAGCGGGCGGCGAGCAGTACTTC. This sequence encodes CASSYVGLAGGEQYF.